This entry is about one T cell receptor (beta chain). The data belong to a study of technical replicates of blood from a few donors. The V gene lost 4 bases and the J gene lost 1 base, with 7 bases spanning the gap. CDR1 is LNHDA, CDR2 SQIVND, per germline (reference sequence). The CDR3 sequence is 13 residues long. The protocol was immunoSEQ multiplex PCR, while the TCRdb copy is restricted to in-frame clones and leaves out a portion. The sample records fewer than 80,000 clones, over 85% being singletons. The J gene is TRBJ1-1, the V gene TRBV19; maybe TRBD1 (6 bases). Sequencing was done on a sample of PBMCs. The sequence was collected from a human donor in good health. Some clones in this sample may be carry-over from other donors' samples. CDR3 amino acids: CASSTDRNTEAFF. In DNA form, the CDR3 reads TGTGCCAGTAGTACGGACAGGAACACTGAAGCTTTCTTT.